This T cell receptor (beta chain) was identified in a study of neurological immune-mediated disorders. Notes on the study in general: The study found no CDR3 amino acid sequences shared by expanded clones across subjects, suggesting private repertoires in all groups. The level of TCR clonal expansion was highest in patients with HTLV-1-associated myelopathy and lowest in multiple sclerosis, where it fell below the level seen in healthy controls.

TCRdb used MiXCR to reprocess the 5' RACE reads, holding one entry per CDR3 protein. Here the sample spans approximately 50,000 distinct CDR3 sequences, around a tenth being singletons. Trimming shortened V by 0 bases and J by 2 bases, and 10 bases separated the two germline ends. There are 15 residues in the CDR3. Germline V CDR1 and CDR2: SGHRS, YFSETQ. This clonotype has at least ten counts. Its target is unknown. This chain joins TRBV5-1 and TRBJ2-3, with D perhaps given as TRBD1 or TRBD2 (5 bases each). This receptor was taken from a man between 65 and 85 years old with HTLV-1-associated myelopathy (HAM/TSP). The sequenced sample consisted of PBMCs. The CDR3 is CASSLAPGTTDTQYF. As DNA, the CDR3 is TGCGCCAGCAGCTTGGCCCCAGGGACCACAGATACGCAGTATTTT.